The clone carrying this T cell receptor (beta chain) was observed many times. What it recognizes is unknown. Four PCR rounds used nested alpha and beta constant region primers plus the SP2 primer. TCRdb reprocessed the UMI-ligation and nested PCR reads via MiXCR and lists one record per CDR3 protein. The table shows 25,000 to 35,000 distinct CDR3 sequences, with more than 6.5% occurring only once. Stated treatment: skin biopsy from PPD injection site in Mantoux-positive individual. TCR cDNA received a 3' ligated oligonucleotide that carried a UMI. This specimen comes from a study of naive and memory T cell subsets. Findings and limits, study-wide: The RNA method is potentially sensitive to activation and differentiation changes.

CDR3 size: 16 residues. Trimming shortened V by 0 bases and J by 2 bases, and 14 bases separated the two germline ends. The germline V gene has CDR1 MGHRA and CDR2 YSYEKL. The chain uses TRBV4-1 and TRBJ2-7; D might be TRBD1 (6 bases). This receptor was obtained from an adult in good health. The sequences come from skin, collected from a tuberculin skin test site. CDR3 in DNA: TGCGCCAGCAGCCAAGATCCCACAGGGTCCCCCTACGAGCAGTACTTC. Protein sequence: CASSQDPTGSPYEQYF.